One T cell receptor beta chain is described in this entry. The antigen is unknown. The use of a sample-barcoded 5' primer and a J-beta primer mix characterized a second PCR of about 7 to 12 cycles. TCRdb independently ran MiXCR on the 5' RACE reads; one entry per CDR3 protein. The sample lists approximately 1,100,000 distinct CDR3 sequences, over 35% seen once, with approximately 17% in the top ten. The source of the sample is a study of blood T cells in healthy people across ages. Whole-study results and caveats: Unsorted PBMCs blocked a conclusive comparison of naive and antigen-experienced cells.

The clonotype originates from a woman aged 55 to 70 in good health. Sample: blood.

The CDR3 DNA sequence: TGCAGTGCTAGAGCCACTAGCGGGAGTTACGAGCAGTACTTC. Amino acid sequence: CSARATSGSYEQYF. J is TRBJ2-7 and V is TRBV20-1, with TRBD2 matching 11 bases. Germline-derived CDR1 and CDR2 are DFQATT and SNEGSKA (reference sequence). This CDR3 is 14 amino acids long. V lost 1 base and J lost 4; bases outside the gene matches: 3.